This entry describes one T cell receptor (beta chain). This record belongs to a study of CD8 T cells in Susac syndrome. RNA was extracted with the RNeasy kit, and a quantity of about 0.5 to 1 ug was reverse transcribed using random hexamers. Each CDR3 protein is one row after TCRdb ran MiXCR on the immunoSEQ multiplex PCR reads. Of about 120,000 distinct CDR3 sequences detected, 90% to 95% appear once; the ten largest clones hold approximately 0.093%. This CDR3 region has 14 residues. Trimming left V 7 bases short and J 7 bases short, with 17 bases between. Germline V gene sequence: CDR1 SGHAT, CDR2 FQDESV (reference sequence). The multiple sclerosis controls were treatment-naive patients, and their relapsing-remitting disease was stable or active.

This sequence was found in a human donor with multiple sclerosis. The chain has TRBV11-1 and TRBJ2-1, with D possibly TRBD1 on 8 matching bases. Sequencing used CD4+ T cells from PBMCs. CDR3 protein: CASKVSQGGNEQFF. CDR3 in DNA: TGTGCCAGCAAAGTTTCACAGGGGGGGAATGAGCAGTTCTTC.